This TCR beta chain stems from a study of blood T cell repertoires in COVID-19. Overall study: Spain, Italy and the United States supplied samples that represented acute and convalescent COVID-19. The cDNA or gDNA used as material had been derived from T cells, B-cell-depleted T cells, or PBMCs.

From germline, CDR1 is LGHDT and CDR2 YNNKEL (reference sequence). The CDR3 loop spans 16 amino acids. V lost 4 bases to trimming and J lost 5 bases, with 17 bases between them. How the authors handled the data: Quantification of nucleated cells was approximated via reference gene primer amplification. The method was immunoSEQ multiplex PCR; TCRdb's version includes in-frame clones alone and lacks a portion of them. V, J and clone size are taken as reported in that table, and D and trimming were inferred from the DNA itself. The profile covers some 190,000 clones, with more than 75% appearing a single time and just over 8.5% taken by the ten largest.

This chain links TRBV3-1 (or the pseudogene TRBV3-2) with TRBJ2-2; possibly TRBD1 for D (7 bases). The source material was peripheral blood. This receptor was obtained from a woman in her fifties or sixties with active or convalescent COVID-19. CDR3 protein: CASSPSRGVGTGELFF. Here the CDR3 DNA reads TGTGCCAGCAGCCCCTCCAGGGGGGTTGGAACCGGGGAGCTGTTTTTT.